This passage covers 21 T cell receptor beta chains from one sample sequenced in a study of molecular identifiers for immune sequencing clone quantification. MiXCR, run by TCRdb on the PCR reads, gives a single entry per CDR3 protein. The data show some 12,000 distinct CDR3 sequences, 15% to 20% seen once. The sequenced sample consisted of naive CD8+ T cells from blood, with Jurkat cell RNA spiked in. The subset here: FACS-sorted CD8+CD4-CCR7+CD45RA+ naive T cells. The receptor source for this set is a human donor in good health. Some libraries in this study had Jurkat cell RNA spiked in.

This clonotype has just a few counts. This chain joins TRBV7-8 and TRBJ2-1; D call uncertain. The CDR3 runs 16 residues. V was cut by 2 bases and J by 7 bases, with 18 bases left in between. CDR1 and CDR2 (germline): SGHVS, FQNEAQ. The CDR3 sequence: CASSLRMGFPGNEQFF. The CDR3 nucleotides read TGTGCCAGCAGCTTAAGGATGGGCTTCCCCGGGAATGAGCAGTTCTTC.

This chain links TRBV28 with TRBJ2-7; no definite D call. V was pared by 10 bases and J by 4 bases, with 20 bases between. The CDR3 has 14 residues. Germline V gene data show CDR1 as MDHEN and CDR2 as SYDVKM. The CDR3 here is CATALVVNSYEQYF. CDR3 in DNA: TGTGCCACCGCCCTAGTGGTTAACTCTTACGAGCAGTACTTC.

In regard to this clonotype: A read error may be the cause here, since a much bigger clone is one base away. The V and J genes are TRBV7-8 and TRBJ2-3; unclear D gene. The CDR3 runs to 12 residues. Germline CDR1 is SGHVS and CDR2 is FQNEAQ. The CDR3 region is CATSLGPDTQYF. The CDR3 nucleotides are TGTGCCACCAGCCTAGGGCCAGATACGCAGTATTTT.

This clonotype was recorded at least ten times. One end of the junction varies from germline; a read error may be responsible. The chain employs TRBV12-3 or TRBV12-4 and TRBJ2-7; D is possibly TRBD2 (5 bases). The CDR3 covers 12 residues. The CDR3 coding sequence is TGTGCCAGCAGTCTCGACTATACTATGTGGCACTTC. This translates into CASSLDYTMWHF.

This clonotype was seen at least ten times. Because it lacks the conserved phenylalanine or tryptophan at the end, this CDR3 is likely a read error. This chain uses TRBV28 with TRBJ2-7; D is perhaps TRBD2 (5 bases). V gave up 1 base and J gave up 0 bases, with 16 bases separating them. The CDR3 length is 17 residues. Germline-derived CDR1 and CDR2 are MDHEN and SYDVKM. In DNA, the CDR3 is TGTGCCAGCAGTTTATTTTCCCGGGGTCTTAGCTCCTACGAGCAGTACCTC. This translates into CASSLFSRGLSSYEQYL.

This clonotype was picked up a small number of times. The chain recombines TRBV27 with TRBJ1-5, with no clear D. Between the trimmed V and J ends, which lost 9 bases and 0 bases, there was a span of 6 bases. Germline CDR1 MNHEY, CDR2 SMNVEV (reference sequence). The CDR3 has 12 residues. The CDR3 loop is CASSNSNQPQHF. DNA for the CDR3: TGTGCCAGTTCAAATAGCAATCAGCCCCAGCATTTT.

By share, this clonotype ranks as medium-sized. CDR3 residues: CASSFPSGSLNTGELFF. DNA for the CDR3: TGTGCCAGCAGCTTCCCTAGCGGGTCCTTGAACACCGGGGAGCTGTTTTTT. The rearrangement joins TRBV5-4 to TRBJ2-2; 8 bases align to TRBD2. This CDR3 spans 17 amino acids. J gave up 1 base and V 2 bases, and 7 bases lay outside the gene matches. Per germline, CDR1 SGHNT and CDR2 YYREEE (reference sequence).

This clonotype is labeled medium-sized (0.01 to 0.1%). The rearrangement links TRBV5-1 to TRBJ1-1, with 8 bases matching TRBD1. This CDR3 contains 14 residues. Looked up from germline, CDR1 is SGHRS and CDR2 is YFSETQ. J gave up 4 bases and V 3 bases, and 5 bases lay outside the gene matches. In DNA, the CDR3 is TGCGCCAGCAGCTCAGGACAGGGAGTCACTGAAGCTTTCTTT. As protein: CASSSGQGVTEAFF.

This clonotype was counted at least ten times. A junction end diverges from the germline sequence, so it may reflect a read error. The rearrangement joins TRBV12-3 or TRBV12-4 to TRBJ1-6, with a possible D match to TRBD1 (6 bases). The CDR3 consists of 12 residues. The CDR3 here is CASSLGQFPLHF. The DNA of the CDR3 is TGTGCCAGCAGCTTAGGACAGTTTCCCCTCCACTTT.

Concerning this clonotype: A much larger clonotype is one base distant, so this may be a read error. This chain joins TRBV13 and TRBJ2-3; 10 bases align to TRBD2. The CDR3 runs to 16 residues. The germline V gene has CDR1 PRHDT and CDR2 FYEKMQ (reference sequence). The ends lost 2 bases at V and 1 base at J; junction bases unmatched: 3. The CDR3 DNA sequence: TGTGCCAGCAGCTTACTAGCGGGGGCTGGCACAGATACGCAGTATTTT. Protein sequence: CASSLLAGAGTDTQYF.

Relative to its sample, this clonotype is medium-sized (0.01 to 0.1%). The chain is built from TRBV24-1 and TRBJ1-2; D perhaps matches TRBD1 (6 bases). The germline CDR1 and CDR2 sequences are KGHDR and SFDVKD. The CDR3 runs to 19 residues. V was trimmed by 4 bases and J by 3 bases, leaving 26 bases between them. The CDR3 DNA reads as TGTGCCACCAGTGACTCTAGTGGACAGACCGAAATCTCCCACTATGGCTACACCTTC. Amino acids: CATSDSSGQTEISHYGYTF.

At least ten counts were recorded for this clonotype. The CDR3 here is CASSQETQAGGGTDTQYF. The CDR3 nucleotides are TGCGCCAGCAGCCAAGAGACCCAAGCGGGGGGAGGCACAGATACGCAGTATTTT. The genes are TRBV4-3 and TRBJ2-3; 9 nucleotides align to TRBD2. Germline loops: CDR1 LGHNA, CDR2 YSLEER. The CDR3 runs 18 residues. V shed 0 bases and J 1 base; nucleotides not matched to a gene: 8.

The CDR3 region is CASSFSEGNEQFF. In DNA form, the CDR3 reads TGTGCCAGCAGCTTTAGCGAGGGCAATGAGCAGTTCTTC. The chain recombines TRBV11-3 with TRBJ2-1, with a possible D match to TRBD2 (5 bases). V dropped 3 bases and J dropped 6 bases, with 9 bases sitting between them. CDR1 SGHNT and CDR2 YENEEA come from the germline V gene. The CDR3 sequence is 13 residues long. Based on the CDR3 plus reference TRBV11-3 and TRBJ2-1, the full variable domain is EAGVVQSPRYKIIEKKQPVAFWCNPISGHNTLYWYLQNLGQGPELLIRYENEEAVDDSQLPKDRFSAERLKGVDSTLKIQPAELGDSAVYLCASSFSEGNEQFFGPGTRLTVL.

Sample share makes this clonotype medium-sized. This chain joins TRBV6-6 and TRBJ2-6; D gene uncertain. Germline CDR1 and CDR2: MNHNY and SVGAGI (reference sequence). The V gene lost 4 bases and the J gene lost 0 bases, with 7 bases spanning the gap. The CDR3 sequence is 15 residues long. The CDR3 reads CASSWEYSGANVLTF. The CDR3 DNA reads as TGTGCCAGCAGTTGGGAATACTCTGGGGCCAACGTCCTGACTTTC.

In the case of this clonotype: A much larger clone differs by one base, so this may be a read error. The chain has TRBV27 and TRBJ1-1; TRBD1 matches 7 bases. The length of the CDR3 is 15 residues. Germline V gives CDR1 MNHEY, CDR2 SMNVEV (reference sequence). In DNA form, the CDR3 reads TGTGCCAGCGGTTTATTAGGGGGCATTGGCACTGAAGCTTTCTTT. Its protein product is CASGLLGGIGTEAFF.

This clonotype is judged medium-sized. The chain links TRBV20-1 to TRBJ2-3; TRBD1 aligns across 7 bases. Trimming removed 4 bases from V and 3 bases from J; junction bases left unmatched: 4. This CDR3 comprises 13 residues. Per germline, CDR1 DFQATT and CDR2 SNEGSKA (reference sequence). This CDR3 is CSAMTGWTDTQYF. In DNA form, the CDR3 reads TGCAGTGCTATGACAGGGTGGACAGATACGCAGTATTTT.

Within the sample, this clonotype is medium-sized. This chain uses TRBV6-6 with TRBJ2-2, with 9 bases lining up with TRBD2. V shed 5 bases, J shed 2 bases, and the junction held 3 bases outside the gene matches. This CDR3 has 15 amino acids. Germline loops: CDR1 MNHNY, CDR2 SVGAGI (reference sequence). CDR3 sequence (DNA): TGTGCCAGCAGTGGGACTAGCCTCAACACCGGGGAGCTGTTTTTT. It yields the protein CASSGTSLNTGELFF.

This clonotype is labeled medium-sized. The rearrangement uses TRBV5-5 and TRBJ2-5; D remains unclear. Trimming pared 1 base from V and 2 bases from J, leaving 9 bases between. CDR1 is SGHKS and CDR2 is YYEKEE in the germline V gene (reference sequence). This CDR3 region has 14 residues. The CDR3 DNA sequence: TGTGCCAGCAGCTTGTCGCCAGGACAAGAGACCCAGTACTTC. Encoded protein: CASSLSPGQETQYF.

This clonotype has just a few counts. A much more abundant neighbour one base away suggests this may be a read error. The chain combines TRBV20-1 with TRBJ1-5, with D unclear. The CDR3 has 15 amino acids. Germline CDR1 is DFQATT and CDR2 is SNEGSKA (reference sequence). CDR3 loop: CSAGDPEDGDQPQHF. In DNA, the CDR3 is TGCAGTGCTGGAGACCCCGAAGATGGAGATCAGCCCCAGCATTTT.

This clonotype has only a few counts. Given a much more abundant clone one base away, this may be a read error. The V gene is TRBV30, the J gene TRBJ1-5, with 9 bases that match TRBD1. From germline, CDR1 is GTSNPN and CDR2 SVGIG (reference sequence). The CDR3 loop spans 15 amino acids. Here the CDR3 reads CAWGTGIESNRPQHF. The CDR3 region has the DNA TGTGCCTGGGGGACAGGGATAGAGAGCAATCGGCCCCAGCATTTT.

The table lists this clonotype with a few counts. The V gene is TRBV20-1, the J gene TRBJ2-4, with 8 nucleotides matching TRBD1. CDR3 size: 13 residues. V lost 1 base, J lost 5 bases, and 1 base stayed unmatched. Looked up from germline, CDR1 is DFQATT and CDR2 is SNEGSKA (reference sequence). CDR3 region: CSARAGGQNIQYF. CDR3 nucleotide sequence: TGCAGTGCTAGAGCAGGGGGCCAAAACATTCAGTACTTC.